One sample yielded the 22 T cell receptor beta chains listed below, sequenced in a study of beta chain features in type 1 diabetes. Study outcomes and limitations: Within each of all four CD4+ subsets, Type 1 diabetes patients had TCRB CDR3s that were moderately but significantly shorter.

Expressed TCRB transcripts got sequenced, as all isolated RNA was reverse transcribed. Measured with immunoSEQ multiplex PCR; TCRdb has only the in-frame clones, and not every one. The sample has over 20,000 clones; more than 45% are singletons. Their target antigens are unknown. Sequencing was done on a sample of stem cell memory CD4+ T cells from blood. All receptors come from a man younger than 35 with type 1 diabetes.

J is TRBJ2-6 and V is TRBV30; a possible D gene is TRBD2 (6 bases). Germline CDR1 reads GTSNPN; CDR2 reads SVGIG (reference sequence). This CDR3 is 15 amino acids long. Trimming took 3 bases from V and 1 from J, leaving 10 bases between them. This CDR3 is CAWSVGTSGANVLTF. Written as DNA, the CDR3 is TGTGCCTGGAGCGTCGGGACTTCTGGGGCCAACGTCCTGACTTTC.

The chain is built from TRBV6-5 and TRBJ1-2; 9 bases are a match to TRBD1. Germline V gives CDR1 MNHEY, CDR2 SVGAGI. The CDR3 consists of 15 residues. Germline trimming cut 7 bases from V and 8 bases from J; bases unmatched to any gene: 14. The CDR3 region is CASTRLDRGPLGYTF. CDR3 DNA: TGTGCCAGCACAAGATTGGACAGGGGACCCTTAGGCTACACCTTC.

The J gene is TRBJ2-5, the V gene TRBV30; D unclear. The CDR3 loop spans 13 amino acids. V lost 1 base and J 1 base, leaving 7 bases between the germline ends. The V gene's germline CDR1 is GTSNPN and CDR2 SVGIG (reference sequence). In DNA form, the CDR3 reads TGTGCCTGGAGTGGTGGCCTCCAAGAGACCCAGTACTTC. Its translation: CAWSGGLQETQYF.

The chain joins TRBV5-1 to TRBJ2-5; TRBD2 aligns across 8 bases. This CDR3 has 15 amino acids. CDR1 is SGHRS and CDR2 is YFSETQ in the germline V gene. The J segment lost 5 bases and the V segment lost 2 bases, leaving 8 bases of the junction unmatched. The CDR3 region has the DNA TGCGCCAGCAGCTTACGGGGGGGATCACAGGAGACCCAGTACTTC. It specifies CASSLRGGSQETQYF.

The rearrangement uses TRBV11-2 and TRBJ1-1; D call uncertain. Germline V CDR1 and CDR2: SGHAT, FQNNGV. Trimming removed 1 base at V and 2 bases at J, with 8 bases between. This CDR3 region has 14 residues. CDR3 bases: TGTGCCAGCAGCTTAGTGAGAGGTAACACTGAAGCTTTCTTT. Its protein product is CASSLVRGNTEAFF. The whole variable domain, filled in from reference TRBV11-2 and TRBJ1-1, reads EAGVAQSPRYKIIEKRQSVAFWCNPISGHATLYWYQQILGQGPKLLIQFQNNGVVDDSQLPKDRFSAERLKGVDSTLKIQPAKLEDSAVYLCASSLVRGNTEAFFGQGTRLTVV.

The rearrangement joins TRBV9 to TRBJ2-1; TRBD2 is a possible D gene (6 bases). The V gene's germline CDR1 is SGDLS and CDR2 YYNGEE. Trimming left V 1 base short and J 5 bases short, with 10 bases between. The CDR3 is 14 residues long. CDR3 region: CASSVSRGHNEQFF. The CDR3 nucleotides read TGTGCCAGCAGCGTATCGCGGGGACACAATGAGCAGTTCTTC. Full variable domain (rest looked up from reference TRBV9 and TRBJ2-1): DSGVTQTPKHLITATGQRVTLRCSPRSGDLSVYWYQQSLDQGLQFLIQYYNGEERAKGNILERFSAQQFPDLHSELNLSSLELGDSALYFCASSVSRGHNEQFFGPGTRLTVL.

This chain connects TRBV7-2 to TRBJ1-2; TRBD1 matches 10 bases. V trimming: 5 bases; J trimming: 7 bases; junction bases outside the gene matches: 16. This CDR3 has 17 amino acids. The V gene's germline CDR1 is SGHTA and CDR2 FQGNSA. DNA for the CDR3: TGTGCCAGCAGCCGATTTATGTCTGGGACAGGGGAAGCTGGCTACACCTTC. It specifies CASSRFMSGTGEAGYTF.

The chain couples TRBV5-1 to TRBJ2-5; 7 bases match TRBD2. The CDR3 sequence is 15 residues long. Germline assignment: CDR1 SGHRS and CDR2 YFSETQ. The J segment lost 5 bases and the V segment lost 0 bases, leaving 7 bases of the junction unmatched. The CDR3 loop reads CASSLGLAGWETQYF. The CDR3 nucleotides read TGCGCCAGCAGCTTGGGACTAGCAGGGTGGGAGACCCAGTACTTC.

The chain combines TRBV6-5 with TRBJ1-1; perhaps TRBD1 as D (5 bases). In germline, CDR1 is MNHEY, CDR2 SVGAGI. V was shortened by 2 bases and J by 1 base, with 5 bases between the two germline ends. CDR3 length: 13 residues. The CDR3 bases are TGTGCCAGCAGTTACCAGGGGAACACTGAAGCTTTCTTT. This encodes CASSYQGNTEAFF.

This chain uses TRBV6-5 with TRBJ2-2; D ambiguous. Looked up from germline, CDR1 is MNHEY and CDR2 is SVGAGI. The CDR3 contains 14 residues. Trimming took off 0 bases at V and 10 bases at J, with 12 bases between the two ends. The CDR3 here is CASSYSPVRAELFF. CDR3 nucleotides: TGTGCCAGCAGTTACTCGCCGGTACGAGCGGAGCTGTTTTTT.

This clone was seen a few times. V gene TRBV5-1 combines with J gene TRBJ1-2; a weak D match, TRBD1 (6 bases). CDR3 length: 12 residues. Trimming stripped 2 bases from V and 9 bases from J, with 11 bases between. Germline loops: CDR1 SGHRS, CDR2 YFSETQ. CDR3 residues: CASSFTRDSYTF. In DNA, the CDR3 is TGCGCCAGCAGCTTTACCCGGGACAGCTACACCTTC. Full variable domain (rest looked up from reference TRBV5-1 and TRBJ1-2): KAGVTQTPRYLIKTRGQQVTLSCSPISGHRSVSWYQQTPGQGLQFLFEYFSETQRNKGNFPGRFSGRQFSNSRSEMNVSTLELGDSALYLCASSFTRDSYTFGSGTRLTVV.

The chain is built from TRBV28 and TRBJ1-5; 8 nucleotides agree with TRBD1. From germline, CDR1 is MDHEN and CDR2 SYDVKM. CDR3 length: 17 amino acids. After removal of 2 bases from V and 9 bases from J, the junction contained 15 bases not matched to a gene. The DNA of the CDR3 is TGTGCCAGCAGTTTAACCCTGACAGGGGTCTTTTTTCGGCCCCAGCATTTT. It encodes CASSLTLTGVFFRPQHF.

There are a few counts of this clone. The genes are TRBV6-5 and TRBJ2-1; a possible D gene is TRBD2 (7 bases). The V end lost 8 bases, the J end lost 10 bases, and 24 bases lay between the germline ends. Germline V gene lookup returns CDR1 MNHEY and CDR2 SVGAGI. The CDR3 totals 15 residues. The CDR3 region is CASSGGGYGFREQFF. The CDR3 DNA reads TGTGCCAGCTCAGGCGGGGGCTATGGATTTAGGGAGCAGTTCTTC.

This sequence joins TRBV12-5 and TRBJ1-1; the D gene is possibly TRBD1 (6 bases). V was trimmed by 0 bases and J by 1 base, leaving 24 bases between them. There are 20 residues in the CDR3. From germline, CDR1 is LGHNT and CDR2 FRNRAP. CDR3 nucleotides: TGTGCTAGTGGTTTGGTATTAAGTAGGACGGACAGCGAAAGGAACACTGAAGCTTTCTTT. Translation: CASGLVLSRTDSERNTEAFF.

This chain connects TRBV28 to TRBJ1-2; D perhaps matches TRBD1 (6 bases). Per germline, CDR1 MDHEN and CDR2 SYDVKM. Trimming took 6 bases from V and 2 from J, leaving 13 bases between them. The CDR3 totals 14 residues. This CDR3 is CASSQGSTNYGYTF. In nucleotides, the CDR3 is TGTGCCAGCAGCCAGGGGTCCACAAACTATGGCTACACCTTC.

This clone has just a few counts. The chain links TRBV28 to TRBJ2-1, with D possibly matching TRBD1 (5 bases). The germline gives CDR1 MDHEN, CDR2 SYDVKM. This CDR3 region has 16 residues. V shed 3 bases and J shed 1 base, with 13 bases lying between them. For the CDR3, the DNA is TGTGCCAGCAGTTTCCTCCGCAGGGATTCCTACAATGAGCAGTTCTTC. It codes for CASSFLRRDSYNEQFF.

The chain has TRBV19 and TRBJ2-5; 7 positions match TRBD1. The J segment lost 4 bases and the V segment lost 7 bases, leaving 9 bases of the junction unmatched. Looked up from germline, CDR1 is LNHDA and CDR2 is SQIVND (reference sequence). The length of the CDR3 is 14 residues. The CDR3 protein is CASTQRGLGETQYF. The CDR3 DNA is TGTGCCAGTACCCAAAGGGGGCTAGGAGAGACCCAGTACTTC.

This clone came up a few times. The rearrangement uses TRBV30 and TRBJ1-6; D is unclear. CDR3 length: 11 residues. Trimming shortened V by 3 bases and J by 8 bases, and 5 bases separated the two germline ends. Germline V gives CDR1 GTSNPN, CDR2 SVGIG (reference sequence). The chain's CDR3 is CAWSEYSPLHF. The DNA of the CDR3 is TGTGCCTGGAGCGAGTATTCACCCCTCCACTTT.

V and J are TRBV29-1 and TRBJ2-3; tentatively, D is TRBD2 (5 bases). CDR3 length equals 12 residues. CDR1 is SQVTM, CDR2 ANQGSEA, per germline. V was pared by 4 bases and J by 4 bases, with 9 bases between. CDR3 in amino acids: CSVVGESDTQYF. CDR3 nucleotide sequence: TGCAGCGTTGTCGGGGAATCAGATACGCAGTATTTT.

This clone was detected once. The rearrangement uses TRBV25-1 and TRBJ2-3; the match to TRBD1 covers 9 bases. Trimming cost V 5 bases and J 2 bases; bases outside gene matches: 8. The CDR3 loop spans 16 amino acids. Germline-derived CDR1 and CDR2 are MGHDK and SYGVNS. The DNA of the CDR3 is TGTGCCAGCAGTTTACCGGGGGACAGGGCCACAGATACGCAGTATTTT. Translation: CASSLPGDRATDTQYF.

The genes are TRBV5-6 and TRBJ2-1, with 10 bases fitting TRBD2. Trimming removed 4 bases from V and 7 bases from J; junction bases left unmatched: 14. Germline lookup yields CDR1 SGHDT and CDR2 YYEEEE. This CDR3 contains 17 residues. CDR3 protein: CASSPRGQSGRANEQFF. In nucleotides, the CDR3 is TGTGCCAGCAGCCCCAGGGGGCAAAGCGGGAGGGCGAATGAGCAGTTCTTC.

V is TRBV30 and J is TRBJ2-3; a weak D match, TRBD1 (5 bases). The CDR3 length is 13 residues. Germline CDR1 and CDR2: GTSNPN and SVGIG (reference sequence). The germline V and J ends were trimmed by 4 bases and 0 bases, with 8 bases remaining between them. Written as DNA, the CDR3 is TGTGCCTGGAACAGGTTAAGCACAGATACGCAGTATTTT. This translates into CAWNRLSTDTQYF.